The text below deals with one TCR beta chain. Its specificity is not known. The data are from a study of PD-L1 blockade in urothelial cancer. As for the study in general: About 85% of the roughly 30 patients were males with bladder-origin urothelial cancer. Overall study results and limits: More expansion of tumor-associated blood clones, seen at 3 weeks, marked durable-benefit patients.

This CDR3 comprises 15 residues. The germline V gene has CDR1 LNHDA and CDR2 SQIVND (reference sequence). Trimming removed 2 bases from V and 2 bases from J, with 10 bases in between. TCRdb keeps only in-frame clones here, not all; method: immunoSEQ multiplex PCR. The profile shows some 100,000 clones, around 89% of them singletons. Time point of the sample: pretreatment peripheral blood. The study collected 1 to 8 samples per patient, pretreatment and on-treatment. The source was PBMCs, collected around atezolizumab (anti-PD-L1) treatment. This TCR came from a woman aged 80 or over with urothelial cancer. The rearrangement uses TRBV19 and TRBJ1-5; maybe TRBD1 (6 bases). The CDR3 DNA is TGTGCCAGTAGTATACAGGGGTTGGGCAATCAGCCCCAGCATTTT. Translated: CASSIQGLGNQPQHF.